The next 10 T cell receptor beta chains were all read from a single sample in a study of blood T cell repertoires in COVID-19. Sequencing used immunoSEQ multiplex PCR; TCRdb keeps in-frame clones, though not all of them. Of around 94,000 clones listed, over 65% were seen once; the top ten hold 3.5% to 5.5%. Input material: peripheral blood. The origin of the receptors is a human donor in a cohort sampled during active COVID-19.

V gene TRBV7-2 combines with J gene TRBJ2-5, with D possibly being TRBD1 (5 bases). Per the germline V gene, CDR1 is SGHTA and CDR2 is FQGNSA. The length of the CDR3 is 15 residues. Trimming removed 3 bases at V and 3 bases at J, with 14 bases between. The CDR3 protein is CASSFIGVREETQYF. DNA of the CDR3: TGTGCCAGCAGCTTCATAGGGGTTAGAGAAGAGACCCAGTACTTC.

The chain recombines TRBV5-1 with TRBJ2-2; TRBD1 matches 7 bases. In germline, CDR1 is SGHRS, CDR2 YFSETQ. This CDR3 comprises 15 residues. Trimming at V came to 0 bases and at J to 7 bases, leaving 6 bases not matched to a gene. In nucleotides, the CDR3 is TGCGCCAGCAGCTTGGGTGGGACAGACAACGGGGAGCTGTTTTTT. Translating it yields CASSLGGTDNGELFF.

This clone was counted between two and nine times. The chain joins TRBV5-4 to TRBJ2-1; 9 positions match TRBD1. The germline gives CDR1 SGHNT, CDR2 YYREEE (reference sequence). The CDR3 has 13 residues. The ends lost 4 bases at V and 8 bases at J; junction bases unmatched: 4. As DNA, the CDR3 is TGTGCCAGCAGCAGAACAGGGGGCTATGAGCAGTTCTTC. This gives the protein CASSRTGGYEQFF. Full variable domain (missing parts from reference TRBV5-4 and TRBJ2-1): ETGVTQSPTHLIKTRGQQVTLRCSSQSGHNTVSWYQQALGQGPQFIFQYYREEENGRGNFPPRFSGLQFPNYSSELNVNALELDDSALYLCASSRTGGYEQFFGPGTRLTVL.

The chain carries TRBV6-6 and TRBJ2-1; 7 bases agree with TRBD2. The V gene's germline CDR1 is MNHNY and CDR2 SVGAGI (reference sequence). The length of the CDR3 is 14 residues. V gave up 3 bases and J gave up 5 bases; unmatched junction bases: 4. The CDR3 DNA follows: TGTGCCAGCAGTTATGCGGGGAGGGACAATGAGCAGTTCTTC. It yields the protein CASSYAGRDNEQFF.

The chain recombines TRBV3-1 (or the pseudogene TRBV3-2) with TRBJ1-1; perhaps TRBD1 as D (5 bases). Germline CDR1 and CDR2: LGHDT and YNNKEL (reference sequence). Trimming removed 3 bases at V and 1 base at J, with 18 bases between. The CDR3 has 17 residues. The CDR3 sequence: CASSQASWGFGNTEAFF. Written as DNA, the CDR3 is TGTGCCAGCAGCCAGGCCTCCTGGGGCTTTGGGAACACTGAAGCTTTCTTT.

The chain is built from TRBV12-3 or TRBV12-4 and TRBJ1-2; D unresolved. V was cut by 0 bases and J by 8 bases, with 7 bases left in between. The CDR3 has 12 residues. The CDR3 loop is CASSLASWGYTF. The CDR3, as DNA: TGTGCCAGCAGTTTAGCCAGTTGGGGCTACACCTTC.

The J gene is TRBJ2-3, the V gene TRBV2; TRBD1 agrees at 8 bases. The CDR3 is 15 residues long. The V gene's germline CDR1 is SNHLY and CDR2 FYNNEI. Trimming cost V 6 bases and J 4 bases; bases outside gene matches: 9. CDR3 region: CASRADRGSADTQYF. The CDR3 nucleotides are TGTGCCAGCAGGGCAGACAGGGGATCCGCAGATACGCAGTATTTT.

V usage is TRBV5-4 and J usage is TRBJ2-3; TRBD2 aligns across 7 bases. The CDR3 is made up of 16 amino acids. Germline CDR1 reads SGHNT; CDR2 reads YYREEE (reference sequence). Unmatched junction bases numbered 8, after V lost 4 bases and J lost 0 bases. CDR3 amino acids: CASSDPQLASTDTQYF. The CDR3 DNA follows: TGTGCCAGCAGCGATCCCCAACTAGCGAGCACAGATACGCAGTATTTT.

The CDR3 DNA reads as TGTGCCAGCAGTTACATTAGCGGGGGGTACGAGCAGTACTTC. Protein sequence: CASSYISGGYEQYF. The chain has TRBV6-5 and TRBJ2-7; 10 bases agree with TRBD2. This CDR3 has 14 residues. V lost 2 bases to trimming and J lost 4 bases; unmatched junction nucleotides: 2. Germline V gene sequence: CDR1 MNHEY, CDR2 SVGAGI.

The rearrangement uses TRBV7-9 and TRBJ2-3, with TRBD2 matching over 11 bases. This CDR3 is 15 amino acids long. V shed 5 bases and J 5 bases; nucleotides not matched to a gene: 6. The germline gives CDR1 SEHNR, CDR2 FQNEAQ (reference sequence). Here the CDR3 reads CASSRFLAGGDTQYF. CDR3 nucleotides: TGTGCCAGCAGCAGGTTCCTAGCGGGGGGAGATACGCAGTATTTT. The entire variable domain, with the rest obtained from reference TRBV7-9 and TRBJ2-3, is as follows: DTGVSQNPRHKITKRGQNVTFRCDPISEHNRLYWYRQTLGQGPEFLTYFQNEAQLEKSRLLSDRFSAERPKGSFSTLEIQRTEQGDSAMYLCASSRFLAGGDTQYFGPGTRLTVL.